The sequence of this TCR beta chain was determined in a study of cytomegalovirus exposure and HLA in healthy donors. Assay: immunoSEQ multiplex PCR; the TCRdb copy retains only in-frame clones and omits some. This sample has more than 250,000 clones, with around 91% found just once. Input material: PBMCs. This TCR derives from a woman aged 25 to 39 in good health and CMV-seronegative.

The CDR3 nucleotides read TGTGCCAGTAGTATAGTGGCGGTGCGGTTGGGTACGCAGTATTTT. Translated, it gives CASSIVAVRLGTQYF. The chain has TRBV19 and TRBJ2-3, with D unresolved. CDR3 length: 15 amino acids. Per germline, CDR1 LNHDA and CDR2 SQIVND (reference sequence). V was clipped by 1 base and J by 8 bases, with 16 bases between them.